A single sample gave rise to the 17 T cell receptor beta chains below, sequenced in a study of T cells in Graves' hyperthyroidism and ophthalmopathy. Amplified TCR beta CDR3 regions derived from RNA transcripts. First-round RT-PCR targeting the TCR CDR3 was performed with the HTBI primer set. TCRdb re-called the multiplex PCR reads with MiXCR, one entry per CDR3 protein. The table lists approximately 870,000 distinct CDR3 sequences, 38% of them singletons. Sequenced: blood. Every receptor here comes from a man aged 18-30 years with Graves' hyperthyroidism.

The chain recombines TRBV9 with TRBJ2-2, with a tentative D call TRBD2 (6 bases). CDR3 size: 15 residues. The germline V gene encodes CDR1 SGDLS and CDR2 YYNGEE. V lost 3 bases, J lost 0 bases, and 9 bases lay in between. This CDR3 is CASSAGLSNTGELFF. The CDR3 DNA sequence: TGTGCCAGCAGCGCAGGACTATCGAACACCGGGGAGCTGTTTTTT.

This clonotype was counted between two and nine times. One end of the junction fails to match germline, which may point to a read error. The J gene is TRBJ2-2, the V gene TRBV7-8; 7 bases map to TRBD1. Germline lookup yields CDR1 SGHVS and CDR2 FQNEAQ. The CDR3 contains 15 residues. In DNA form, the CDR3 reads TGCGCCAGCAGCCAAGGGGGCCTGAACACCGGGGAGCTGTTTTTT. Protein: CASSQGGLNTGELFF.

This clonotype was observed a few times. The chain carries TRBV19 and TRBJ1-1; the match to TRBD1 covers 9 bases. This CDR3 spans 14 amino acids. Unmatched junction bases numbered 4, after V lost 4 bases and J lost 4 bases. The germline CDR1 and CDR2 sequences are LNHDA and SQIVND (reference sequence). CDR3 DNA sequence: TGTGCCAGTAGTACAGCGACAGGGGGCACTGAAGCTTTCTTT. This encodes CASSTATGGTEAFF.

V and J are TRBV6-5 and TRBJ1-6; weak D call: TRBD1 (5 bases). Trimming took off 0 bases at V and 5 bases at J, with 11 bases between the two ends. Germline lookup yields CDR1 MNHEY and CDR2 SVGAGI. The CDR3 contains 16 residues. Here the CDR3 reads CASSYSKGANNSPLHF. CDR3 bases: TGTGCCAGCAGTTACTCGAAAGGGGCGAATAATTCACCCCTCCACTTT.

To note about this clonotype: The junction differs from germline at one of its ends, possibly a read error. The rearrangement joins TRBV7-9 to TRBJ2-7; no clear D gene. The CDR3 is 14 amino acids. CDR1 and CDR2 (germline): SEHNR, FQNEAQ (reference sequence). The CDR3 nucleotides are TGTGCCAGCAGCTTGAGTGGCCCGTCCTACGGGCAGTACTTC. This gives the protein CASSLSGPSYGQYF.

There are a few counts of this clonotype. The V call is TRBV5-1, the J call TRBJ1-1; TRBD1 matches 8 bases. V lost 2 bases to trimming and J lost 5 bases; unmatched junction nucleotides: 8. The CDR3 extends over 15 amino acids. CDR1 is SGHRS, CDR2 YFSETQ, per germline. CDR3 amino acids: CASSFRGRGHTEAFF. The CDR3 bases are TGCGCCAGCAGCTTCAGGGGGCGCGGACATACTGAAGCTTTCTTT.

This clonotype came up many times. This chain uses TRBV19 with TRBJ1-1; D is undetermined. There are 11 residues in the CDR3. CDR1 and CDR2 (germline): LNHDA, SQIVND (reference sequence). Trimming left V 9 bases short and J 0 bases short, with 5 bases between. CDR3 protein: CASRLNTEAFF. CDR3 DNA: TGTGCCAGCAGGCTGAACACTGAAGCTTTCTTT. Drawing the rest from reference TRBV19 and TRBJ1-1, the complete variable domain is DGGITQSPKYLFRKEGQNVTLSCEQNLNHDAMYWYRQDPGQGLRLIYYSQIVNDFQKGDIAEGYSVSREKKESFPLTVTSAQKNPTAFYLCASRLNTEAFFGQGTRLTVV.

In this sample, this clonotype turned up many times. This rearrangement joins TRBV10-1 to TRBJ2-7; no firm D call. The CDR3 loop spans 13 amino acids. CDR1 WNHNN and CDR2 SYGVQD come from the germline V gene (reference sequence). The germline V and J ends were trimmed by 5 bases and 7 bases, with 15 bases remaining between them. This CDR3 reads CASSPNVGSEQYF. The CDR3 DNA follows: TGCGCCAGCAGTCCGAATGTCGGGTCGGAGCAGTACTTC.

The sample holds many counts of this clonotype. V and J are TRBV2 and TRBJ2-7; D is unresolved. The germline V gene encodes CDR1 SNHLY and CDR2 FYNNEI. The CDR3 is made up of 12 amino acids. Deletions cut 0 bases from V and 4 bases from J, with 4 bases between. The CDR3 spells CASSEASYEQYF. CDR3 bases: TGTGCCAGCAGTGAAGCTAGTTACGAGCAGTACTTC. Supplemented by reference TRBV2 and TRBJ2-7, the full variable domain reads EPEVTQTPSHQVTQMGQEVILRCVPISNHLYFYWYRQILGQKVEFLVSFYNNEISEKSEIFDDQFSVERPDGSNFTLKIRSTKLEDSAMYFCASSEASYEQYFGPGTRLTVT.

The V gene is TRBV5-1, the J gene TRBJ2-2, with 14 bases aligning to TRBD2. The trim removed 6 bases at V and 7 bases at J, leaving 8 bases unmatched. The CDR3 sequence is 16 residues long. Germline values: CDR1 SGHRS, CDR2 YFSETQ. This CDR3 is CASTGTSGSIGGELFF. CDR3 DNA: TGCGCCAGCACAGGGACTAGCGGGAGTATCGGCGGGGAGCTGTTTTTT. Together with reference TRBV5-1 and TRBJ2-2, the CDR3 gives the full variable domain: KAGVTQTPRYLIKTRGQQVTLSCSPISGHRSVSWYQQTPGQGLQFLFEYFSETQRNKGNFPGRFSGRQFSNSRSEMNVSTLELGDSALYLCASTGTSGSIGGELFFGEGSRLTVL.

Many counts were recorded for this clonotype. The CDR3 DNA follows: TGTGCCACCATCGGCGTAGTGAACACTGAAGCTTTCTTT. It codes for CATIGVVNTEAFF. The chain joins TRBV19 to TRBJ1-1; D is ambiguous. Per germline, CDR1 LNHDA and CDR2 SQIVND (reference sequence). V gave up 10 bases and J gave up 0 bases, with 12 bases separating them. This CDR3 region has 13 residues.

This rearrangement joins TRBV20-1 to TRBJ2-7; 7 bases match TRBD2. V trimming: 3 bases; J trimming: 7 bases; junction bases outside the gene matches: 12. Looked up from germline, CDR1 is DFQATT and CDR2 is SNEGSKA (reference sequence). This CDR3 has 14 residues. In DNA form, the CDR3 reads TGCAGTGCTAGCAGGAGGGAGGGAGTTTGGGAGCAGTACTTC. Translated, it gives CSASRREGVWEQYF.

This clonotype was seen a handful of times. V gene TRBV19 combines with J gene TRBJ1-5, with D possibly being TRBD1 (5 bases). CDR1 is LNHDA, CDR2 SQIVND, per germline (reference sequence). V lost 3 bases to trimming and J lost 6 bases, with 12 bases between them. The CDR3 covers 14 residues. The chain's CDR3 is CASSIRGEGQPQHF. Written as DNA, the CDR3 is TGTGCCAGTAGTATTAGAGGGGAGGGTCAGCCCCAGCATTTT.

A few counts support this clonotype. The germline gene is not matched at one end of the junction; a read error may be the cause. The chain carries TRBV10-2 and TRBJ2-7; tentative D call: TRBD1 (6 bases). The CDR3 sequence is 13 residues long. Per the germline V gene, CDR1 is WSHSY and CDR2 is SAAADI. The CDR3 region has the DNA TGTGCCAGCAGCGATACCAGGGGTTACGAGCAGTACTTC. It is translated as CASSDTRGYEQYF.

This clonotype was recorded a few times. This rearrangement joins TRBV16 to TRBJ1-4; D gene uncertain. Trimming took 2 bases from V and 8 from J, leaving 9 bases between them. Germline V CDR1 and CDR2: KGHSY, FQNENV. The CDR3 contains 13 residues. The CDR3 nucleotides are TGTGCCAGCAGCCAAACACGAGAAGAAAAACTGTTTTTT. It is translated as CASSQTREEKLFF.

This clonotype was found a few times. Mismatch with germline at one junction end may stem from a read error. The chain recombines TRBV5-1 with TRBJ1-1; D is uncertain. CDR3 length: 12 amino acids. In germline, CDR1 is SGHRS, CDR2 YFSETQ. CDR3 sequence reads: CTSSVGDTEAFF. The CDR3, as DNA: TGCACCAGCAGCGTGGGTGACACTGAAGCTTTCTTT.

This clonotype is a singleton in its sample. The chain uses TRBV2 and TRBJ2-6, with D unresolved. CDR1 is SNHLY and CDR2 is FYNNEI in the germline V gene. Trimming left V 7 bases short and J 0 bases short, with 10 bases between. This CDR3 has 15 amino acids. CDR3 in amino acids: CASKPWGSGANVLTF. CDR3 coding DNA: TGTGCCAGCAAACCATGGGGCTCTGGGGCCAACGTCCTGACTTTC.